Below, 2 T cell receptor beta chains from the same sample are listed, as sequenced in a study of T-cell memory formation after mild COVID-19. TCRdb reprocessed the 5' RACE reads via MiXCR and lists one record per CDR3 protein. The table lists roughly 150,000 distinct CDR3 sequences, approximately 15% of them singletons. Sequencing was performed on PBMCs or a T cell subset sorted from them (not recorded which). The receptors shown here come from an adult woman who had mild COVID-19 (a few samples of this study predate the infection). Cell type and time point are not known.

The chain carries TRBV7-9 and TRBJ1-4; TRBD1 is a possible D gene (6 bases). Per germline, CDR1 SEHNR and CDR2 FQNEAQ (reference sequence). V was cut by 5 bases and J by 5 bases, with 15 bases left in between. The CDR3 spans 15 residues. CDR3 loop: CASSPSTGANEKLFF. The CDR3 bases are TGTGCCAGCAGCCCCTCGACAGGAGCAAATGAAAAACTGTTTTTT.

The V call is TRBV12-3 or TRBV12-4, the J call TRBJ2-7, with D possibly being TRBD1 or TRBD2 (5 bases each). The CDR3 totals 14 residues. V lost 3 bases, J lost 2 bases, and 11 bases lay in between. For the CDR3, the DNA is TGTGCCAGCAGTTTGCAGGGAGTCACCTACGAGCAGTACTTC. As protein: CASSLQGVTYEQYF.